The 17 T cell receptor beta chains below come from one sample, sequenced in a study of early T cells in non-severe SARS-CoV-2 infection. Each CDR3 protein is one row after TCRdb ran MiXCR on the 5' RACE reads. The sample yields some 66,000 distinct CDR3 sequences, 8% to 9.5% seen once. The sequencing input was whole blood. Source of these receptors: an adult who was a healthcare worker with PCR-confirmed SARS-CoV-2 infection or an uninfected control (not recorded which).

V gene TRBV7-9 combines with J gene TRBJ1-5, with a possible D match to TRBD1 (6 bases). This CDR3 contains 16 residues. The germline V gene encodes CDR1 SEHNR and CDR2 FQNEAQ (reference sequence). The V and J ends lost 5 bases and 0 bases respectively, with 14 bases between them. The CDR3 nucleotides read TGTGCCAGCAGCCCGGTAGGGGGTCTTAGCAATCAGCCCCAGCATTTT. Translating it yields CASSPVGGLSNQPQHF.

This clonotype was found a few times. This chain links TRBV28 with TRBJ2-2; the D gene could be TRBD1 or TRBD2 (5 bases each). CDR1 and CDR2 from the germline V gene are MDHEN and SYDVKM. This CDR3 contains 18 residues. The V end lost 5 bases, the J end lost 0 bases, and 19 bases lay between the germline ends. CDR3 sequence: CASSRRTPGRPNTGELFF. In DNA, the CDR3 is TGTGCCAGCAGTCGGCGGACACCGGGACGTCCGAACACCGGGGAGCTGTTTTTT.

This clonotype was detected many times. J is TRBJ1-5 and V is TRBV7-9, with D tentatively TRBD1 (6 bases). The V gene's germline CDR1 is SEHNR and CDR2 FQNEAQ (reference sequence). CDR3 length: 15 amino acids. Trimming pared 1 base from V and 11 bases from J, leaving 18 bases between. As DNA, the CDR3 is TGTGCCAGCAGCTTAGTGGGGACGACGGGGGCTTCCCAGCATTTT. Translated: CASSLVGTTGASQHF. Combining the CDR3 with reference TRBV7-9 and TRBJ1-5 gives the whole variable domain DTGVSQNPRHKITKRGQNVTFRCDPISEHNRLYWYRQTLGQGPEFLTYFQNEAQLEKSRLLSDRFSAERPKGSFSTLEIQRTEQGDSAMYLCASSLVGTTGASQHFGDGTRLSIL.

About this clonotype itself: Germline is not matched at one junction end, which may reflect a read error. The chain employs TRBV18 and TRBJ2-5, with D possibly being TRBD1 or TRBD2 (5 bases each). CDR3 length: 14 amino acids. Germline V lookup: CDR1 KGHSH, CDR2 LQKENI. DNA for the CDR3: TGTGCCGGCTCACCGTCGGGACGACAAGAGACCCAGTACTTC. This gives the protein CAGSPSGRQETQYF.

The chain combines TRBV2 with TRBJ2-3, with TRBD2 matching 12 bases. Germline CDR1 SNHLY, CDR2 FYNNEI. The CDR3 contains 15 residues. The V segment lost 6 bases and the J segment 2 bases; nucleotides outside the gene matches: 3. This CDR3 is CASRLAGGSTDTQYF. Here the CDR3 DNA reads TGTGCCAGCAGACTAGCGGGAGGATCCACAGATACGCAGTATTTT.

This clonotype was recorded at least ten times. The CDR3 spells CASSTLRELFF. The CDR3, as DNA: TGTGCCAGCAGTACGCTAAGGGAGCTGTTTTTT. The V and J genes are TRBV12-3 or TRBV12-4 and TRBJ2-2, with no clear D. The CDR3 runs 11 residues. The V end lost 5 bases, the J end lost 9 bases, and 7 bases lay between the germline ends.

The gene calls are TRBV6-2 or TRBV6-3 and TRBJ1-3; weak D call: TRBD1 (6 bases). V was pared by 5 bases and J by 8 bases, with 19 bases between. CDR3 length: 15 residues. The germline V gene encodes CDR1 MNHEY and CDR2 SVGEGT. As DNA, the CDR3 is TGTGCCAGCAGTACGGGGGACACGCCGGTATACACCATATATTTT. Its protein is CASSTGDTPVYTIYF.

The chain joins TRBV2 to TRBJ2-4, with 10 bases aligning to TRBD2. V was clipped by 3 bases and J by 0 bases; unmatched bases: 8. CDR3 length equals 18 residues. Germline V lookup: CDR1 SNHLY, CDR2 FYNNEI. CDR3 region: CASSELAGAWGAKNIQYF. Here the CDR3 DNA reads TGTGCCAGCAGTGAGCTAGCGGGAGCCTGGGGAGCCAAAAACATTCAGTACTTC.

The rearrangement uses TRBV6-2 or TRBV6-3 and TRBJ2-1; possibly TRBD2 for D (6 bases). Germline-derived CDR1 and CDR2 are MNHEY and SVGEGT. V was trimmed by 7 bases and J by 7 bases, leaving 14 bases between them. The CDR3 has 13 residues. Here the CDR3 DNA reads TGTGCCAGCAAGCGGAGGGCCGAGAATGAGCAGTTCTTC. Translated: CASKRRAENEQFF.

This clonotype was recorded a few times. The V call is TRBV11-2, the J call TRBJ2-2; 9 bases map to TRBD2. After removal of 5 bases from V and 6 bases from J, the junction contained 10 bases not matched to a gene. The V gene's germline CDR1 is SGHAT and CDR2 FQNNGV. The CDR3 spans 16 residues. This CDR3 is CASSPGGAGGAGELFF. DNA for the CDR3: TGTGCCAGCAGCCCCGGAGGAGCGGGAGGCGCCGGGGAGCTGTTTTTT.

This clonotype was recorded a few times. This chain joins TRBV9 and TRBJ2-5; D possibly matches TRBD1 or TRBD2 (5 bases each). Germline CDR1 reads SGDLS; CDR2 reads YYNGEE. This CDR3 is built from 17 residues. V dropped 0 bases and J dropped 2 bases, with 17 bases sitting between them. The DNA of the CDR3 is TGTGCCAGCAGCGTAGGGCAAGAGGGGTGGAAGCAAGAGACCCAGTACTTC. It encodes CASSVGQEGWKQETQYF.

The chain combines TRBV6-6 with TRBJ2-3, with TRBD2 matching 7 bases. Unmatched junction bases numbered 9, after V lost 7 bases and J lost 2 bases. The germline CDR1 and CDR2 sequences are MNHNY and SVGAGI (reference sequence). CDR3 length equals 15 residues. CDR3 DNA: TGTGCCAGCAATTTAAGACTAGCATCCACAGATACGCAGTATTTT. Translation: CASNLRLASTDTQYF.

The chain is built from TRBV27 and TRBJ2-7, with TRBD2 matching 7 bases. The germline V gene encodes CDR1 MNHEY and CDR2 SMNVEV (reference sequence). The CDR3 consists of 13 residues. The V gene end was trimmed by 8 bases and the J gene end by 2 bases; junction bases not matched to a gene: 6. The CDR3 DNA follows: TGTGCCAGCCTGCGACTAGCTCCCTACGAGCAGTACTTC. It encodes CASLRLAPYEQYF.

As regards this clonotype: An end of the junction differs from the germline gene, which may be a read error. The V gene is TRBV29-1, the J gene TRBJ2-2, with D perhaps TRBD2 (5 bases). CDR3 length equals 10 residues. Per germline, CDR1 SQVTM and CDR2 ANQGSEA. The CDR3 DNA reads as TGCAGCGTGAACACCGGGGAGCTGTGTTTT. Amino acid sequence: CSVNTGELCF.

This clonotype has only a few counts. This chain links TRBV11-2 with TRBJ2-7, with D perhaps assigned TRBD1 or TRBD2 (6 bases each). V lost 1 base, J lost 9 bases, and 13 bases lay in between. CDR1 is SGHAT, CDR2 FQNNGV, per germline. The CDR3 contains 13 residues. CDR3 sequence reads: CASSLVRRGVQYF. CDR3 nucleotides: TGTGCCAGCAGCTTAGTACGGAGGGGGGTGCAGTACTTC.

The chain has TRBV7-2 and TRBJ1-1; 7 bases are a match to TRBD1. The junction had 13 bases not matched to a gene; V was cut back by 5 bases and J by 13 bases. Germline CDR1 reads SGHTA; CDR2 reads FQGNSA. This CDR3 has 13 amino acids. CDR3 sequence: CASSRLGTDSVFF. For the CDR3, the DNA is TGTGCCAGCAGCCGGCTAGGGACAGACTCGGTTTTCTTT.

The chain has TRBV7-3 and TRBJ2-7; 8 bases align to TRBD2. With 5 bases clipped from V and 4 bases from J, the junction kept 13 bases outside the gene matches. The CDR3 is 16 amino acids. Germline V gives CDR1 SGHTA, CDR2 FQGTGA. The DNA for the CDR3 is TGTGCCAGCAGCCTATACGGGACTAGGGGTGGGTACGAGCAGTACTTC. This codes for CASSLYGTRGGYEQYF.